This entry lists 20 T cell receptor beta chains sequenced from one sample in a study of cytomegalovirus exposure and HLA in healthy donors. PCR primers comprised 60 Vbeta and 13 Jbeta primers. The assay was immunoSEQ multiplex PCR, and TCRdb's table has in-frame clones only and misses some. The listing contains around 140,000 clones. The sample was PBMCs. These receptor sequences come from a male donor in good health and CMV-seronegative.

V and J are TRBV28 and TRBJ2-2; 11 positions match TRBD2. CDR1 and CDR2 (germline): MDHEN, SYDVKM. V trimming: 6 bases; J trimming: 1 base; junction bases outside the gene matches: 1. This CDR3 spans 15 amino acids. Here the CDR3 reads CASRLAGENTGELFF. For the CDR3, the DNA is TGTGCCAGCAGACTAGCGGGGGAGAACACCGGGGAGCTGTTTTTT.

The V call is TRBV29-1, the J call TRBJ1-2, with D maybe TRBD1 (6 bases). The V gene's germline CDR1 is SQVTM and CDR2 ANQGSEA. V gave up 3 bases and J gave up 0 bases, with 20 bases separating them. The CDR3 runs 17 residues. This CDR3 reads CSVEGRGSSTANYGYTF. CDR3 DNA: TGCAGCGTTGAGGGGAGGGGGTCCTCGACTGCTAACTATGGCTACACCTTC. Looking up the rest from reference TRBV29-1 and TRBJ1-2 gives the full variable domain: SAVISQKPSRDICQRGTSLTIQCQVDSQVTMMFWYRQQPGQSLTLIATANQGSEATYESGFVIDKFPISRPNLTFSTLTVSNMSPEDSSIYLCSVEGRGSSTANYGYTFGSGTRLTVV.

CDR3 bases: TGTGCCAGCAGCAGGACAGGGGGACTCACTGAAGCTTTCTTT. It yields the protein CASSRTGGLTEAFF. The rearrangement joins TRBV6-5 to TRBJ1-1; 10 bases fit TRBD1. The CDR3 sequence is 14 residues long. The germline V gene encodes CDR1 MNHEY and CDR2 SVGAGI. Trimming removed 6 bases from V and 4 bases from J; junction bases left unmatched: 5.

This sequence joins TRBV5-1 and TRBJ1-1; a possible D gene is TRBD1 (5 bases). Trimming stripped 3 bases from V and 1 base from J, with 13 bases between. Germline V gene lookup returns CDR1 SGHRS and CDR2 YFSETQ. This CDR3 is 15 amino acids long. The CDR3 region is CASSSLREENTEAFF. In DNA, the CDR3 is TGCGCCAGCAGCTCCCTCAGGGAGGAGAACACTGAAGCTTTCTTT.

In DNA form, the CDR3 reads TGTGCCAGCAGCGTAGAGCCGGGACAATTGCAAGGCTACACCTTC. It specifies CASSVEPGQLQGYTF. This chain uses TRBV6-1 with TRBJ1-2; the D gene is possibly TRBD1 (6 bases). Germline V gives CDR1 MNHNS, CDR2 SASEGT. V was shortened by 6 bases and J by 8 bases, with 22 bases between the two germline ends. CDR3 size: 15 residues.

J is TRBJ2-5 and V is TRBV9, with D tentatively TRBD2 (6 bases). The CDR3 spans 15 residues. V lost 3 bases and J lost 3, with 15 bases in between. The germline CDR1 and CDR2 sequences are SGDLS and YYNGEE. CDR3 DNA: TGTGCCAGCAGCGCCAGCCCCAGGGAGGAAGAGACCCAGTACTTC. Translated, it gives CASSASPREEETQYF.

The chain carries TRBV29-1 and TRBJ2-6; the match to TRBD1 covers 9 bases. J gave up 2 bases and V 3 bases, and 2 bases lay outside the gene matches. The CDR3 totals 15 residues. Germline assignment: CDR1 SQVTM and CDR2 ANQGSEA. As DNA, the CDR3 is TGCAGCGTTGAGACAGGGGGACCTGGGGCCAACGTCCTGACTTTC. As protein: CSVETGGPGANVLTF.

This rearrangement joins TRBV4-3 to TRBJ2-6; D is possibly TRBD2 (6 bases). There are 19 residues in the CDR3. CDR1 is LGHNA, CDR2 YSLEER, per germline. V lost 0 bases, J lost 0 bases, and 15 bases lay in between. CDR3 sequence reads: CASSQDSGGADSGANVLTF. CDR3 DNA sequence: TGCGCCAGCAGCCAAGATTCCGGAGGGGCCGACTCTGGGGCCAACGTCCTGACTTTC.

The gene calls are TRBV4-3 and TRBJ1-5; 8 nucleotides align to TRBD1. Trimming at V came to 3 bases and at J to 4 bases, leaving 8 bases not matched to a gene. The CDR3 sequence is 16 residues long. The V gene's germline CDR1 is LGHNA and CDR2 YSLEER. The CDR3 region has the DNA TGCGCCAGCAGCCACGACTGGGACAGGACAAATCAGCCCCAGCATTTT. Residues: CASSHDWDRTNQPQHF.

This sequence joins TRBV28 and TRBJ2-1; 9 bases map to TRBD1. V shed 2 bases and J 0 bases; nucleotides not matched to a gene: 5. The germline gives CDR1 MDHEN, CDR2 SYDVKM. The length of the CDR3 is 17 residues. The CDR3 sequence: CASSLRPTGGSYNEQFF. CDR3 in DNA: TGTGCCAGCAGTTTAAGGCCGACAGGGGGCTCCTACAATGAGCAGTTCTTC. The full variable domain, in which reference TRBV28 and TRBJ2-1 provide the parts outside the CDR3, is DVKVTQSSRYLVKRTGEKVFLECVQDMDHENMFWYRQDPGLGLRLIYFSYDVKMKEKGDIPEGYSVSREKKERFSLILESASTNQTSMYLCASSLRPTGGSYNEQFFGPGTRLTVL.

CDR3 DNA: TGCGCCAGCAGCTTGACTAGCGGGGCACCCCGAAATGAGCAGTTCTTC. Translated: CASSLTSGAPRNEQFF. The chain recombines TRBV5-1 with TRBJ2-1; 10 positions match TRBD2. The junction had 8 bases not matched to a gene; V was cut back by 1 base and J by 7 bases. In germline, CDR1 is SGHRS, CDR2 YFSETQ. The CDR3 covers 16 residues. Complete variable domain (other parts from reference TRBV5-1 and TRBJ2-1): KAGVTQTPRYLIKTRGQQVTLSCSPISGHRSVSWYQQTPGQGLQFLFEYFSETQRNKGNFPGRFSGRQFSNSRSEMNVSTLELGDSALYLCASSLTSGAPRNEQFFGPGTRLTVL.

The chain recombines TRBV30 with TRBJ1-2; 9 bases match TRBD1. Looked up from germline, CDR1 is GTSNPN and CDR2 is SVGIG (reference sequence). This CDR3 region has 13 residues. After removal of 5 bases from V and 4 bases from J, the junction contained 5 bases not matched to a gene. CDR3 nucleotides: TGTGCCTGGTCGACAGGGGGTGCCTATGGCTACACCTTC. Translation: CAWSTGGAYGYTF.

CDR3 nucleotides: TGTGCCAGCAGTTCCACAGGTGAAGGAACCGGGGAGCTGTTTTTT. This encodes CASSSTGEGTGELFF. The J gene is TRBJ2-2, the V gene TRBV6-6; TRBD1 might be the D (5 bases). There are 15 residues in the CDR3. The germline V and J ends were trimmed by 4 bases and 5 bases, with 14 bases remaining between them. Germline V CDR1 and CDR2: MNHNY, SVGAGI (reference sequence).

CDR3 residues: CASSKDRANYGYTF. The CDR3 DNA is TGTGCCAGCAGCAAGGACAGGGCGAACTATGGCTACACCTTC. V and J are TRBV7-2 and TRBJ1-2, with 8 bases matching TRBD1. Germline V gives CDR1 SGHTA, CDR2 FQGNSA. There are 14 residues in the CDR3. The trim removed 5 bases at V and 2 bases at J, leaving 4 bases unmatched.

The chain couples TRBV4-3 to TRBJ2-7; 7 bases line up with TRBD2. Unmatched junction bases numbered 2, after V lost 4 bases and J lost 2 bases. CDR3 length equals 13 residues. Looked up from germline, CDR1 is LGHNA and CDR2 is YSLEER. This CDR3 is CASSPGLTYEQYF. DNA of the CDR3: TGCGCCAGCAGCCCGGGACTAACCTACGAGCAGTACTTC.

This chain uses TRBV30 with TRBJ1-2; 9 bases are a match to TRBD1. Looked up from germline, CDR1 is GTSNPN and CDR2 is SVGIG (reference sequence). The CDR3 loop spans 13 amino acids. The ends lost 4 bases at V and 8 bases at J; junction bases unmatched: 8. The CDR3 loop is CAWKGQGFGGYTF. The CDR3 bases are TGTGCCTGGAAAGGACAGGGGTTTGGAGGCTACACCTTC.

This sequence joins TRBV7-3 and TRBJ2-3; TRBD1 matches at 7 bases. This CDR3 is 17 amino acids long. The V segment lost 5 bases and the J segment 0 bases; nucleotides outside the gene matches: 11. Per germline, CDR1 SGHTA and CDR2 FQGTGA. CDR3 coding DNA: TGTGCCAGCAGCACCTCGGACAGGAGATCTAGCACAGATACGCAGTATTTT. This gives the protein CASSTSDRRSSTDTQYF.

This rearrangement joins TRBV7-9 to TRBJ2-5, with TRBD2 identical over 14 bases. Germline V lookup: CDR1 SEHNR, CDR2 FQNEAQ (reference sequence). Germline trimming cut 5 bases from V and 5 bases from J; bases unmatched to any gene: 4. This CDR3 is built from 15 residues. The CDR3 bases are TGTGCCAGCAGCCCTGGGACTAGCGGGAGCGAGACCCAGTACTTC. Its translation: CASSPGTSGSETQYF.

The rearrangement joins TRBV28 to TRBJ1-5, with TRBD1 as a possible D gene (5 bases). V lost 6 bases, J lost 5 bases, and 11 bases lay in between. Germline V CDR1 and CDR2: MDHEN, SYDVKM. CDR3 length: 13 amino acids. CDR3 sequence: CASRGEPDQPQHF. The CDR3 nucleotides read TGTGCCAGCAGAGGGGAACCGGATCAGCCCCAGCATTTT.

V gene TRBV5-4 combines with J gene TRBJ2-2; 9 nucleotides line up with TRBD2. With V trimmed by 3 bases and J by 6 bases, 6 bases remained unmatched. The germline V gene has CDR1 SGHNT and CDR2 YYREEE (reference sequence). The CDR3 has 15 amino acids. CDR3 sequence: CASSSPVAGAGELFF. The CDR3 DNA reads as TGTGCCAGCAGCTCTCCCGTAGCGGGGGCCGGGGAGCTGTTTTTT.